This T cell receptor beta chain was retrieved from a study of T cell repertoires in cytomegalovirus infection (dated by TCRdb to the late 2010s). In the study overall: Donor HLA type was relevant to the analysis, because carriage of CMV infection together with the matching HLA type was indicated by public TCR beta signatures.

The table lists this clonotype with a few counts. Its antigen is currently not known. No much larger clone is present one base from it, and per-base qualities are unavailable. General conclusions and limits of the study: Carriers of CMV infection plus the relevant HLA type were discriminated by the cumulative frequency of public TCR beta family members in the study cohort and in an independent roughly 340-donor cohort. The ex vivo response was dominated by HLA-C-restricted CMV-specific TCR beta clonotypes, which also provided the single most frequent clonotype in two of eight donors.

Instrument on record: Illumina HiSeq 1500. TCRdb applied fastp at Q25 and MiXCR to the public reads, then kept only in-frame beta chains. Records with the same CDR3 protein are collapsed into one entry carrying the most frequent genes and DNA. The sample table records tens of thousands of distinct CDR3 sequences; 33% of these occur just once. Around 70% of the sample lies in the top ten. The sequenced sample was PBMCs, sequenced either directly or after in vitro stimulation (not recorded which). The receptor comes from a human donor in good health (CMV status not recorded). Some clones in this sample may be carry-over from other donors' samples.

The DNA is as follows: TGTGCCAGCAGCTGGGACAGGGGGCGTAATTCACCCCTCCACTTT. This sequence encodes CASSWDRGRNSPLHF. Recombination connected TRBV2 to TRBJ1-6; TRBD1 aligns with 12 central bases. Trimming accounts for 6 bases at V and 6 bases at J, while the number of junction bases matched to no gene is 3. The CDR1 and CDR2 encoded by the germline V gene are SNHLY and FYNNEI. Counted from cysteine to phenylalanine, this CDR3 has 15 amino acids. Of all the DNA, just the CDR3 is kept, 45 bases in frame from base 1.